A single sample gave rise to the 20 T cell receptor beta chains below, sequenced in a study of OX40 agonist ivuxolimab in advanced cancers. Here immunoSEQ multiplex PCR was the method, and the copy in TCRdb shows in-frame clones only, minus some. The table shows more than 65,000 clones, with over 90% occurring only once. The input for sequencing was CD4+ or CD8+ T cells sorted from blood, taken in a trial of the OX40 agonist ivuxolimab. The receptors were sampled from an adult with an advanced solid tumor such as melanoma, head and neck, liver or kidney cancer.

This clone appeared a single time. The V call is TRBV6-1, the J call TRBJ1-2; weak D call: TRBD1 (5 bases). V was cut by 7 bases and J by 1 base, with 13 bases left in between. Germline V gene data show CDR1 as MNHNS and CDR2 as SASEGT. This CDR3 comprises 14 residues. The DNA of the CDR3 is TGTGCCAGCAACTCCGGGGCGCGTAACTATGGCTACACCTTC. Translated: CASNSGARNYGYTF.

The table lists this clone with a count of one. CDR3 nucleotide sequence: TGTGCCAGTAGTATAGATGGACAGGGGGCATCGACTGAAGCTTTCTTT. This encodes CASSIDGQGASTEAFF. This chain links TRBV19 with TRBJ1-1; 11 bases are shared with TRBD1. Germline CDR1 LNHDA, CDR2 SQIVND (reference sequence). This CDR3 contains 16 residues. V lost 0 bases to trimming and J lost 5 bases; unmatched junction nucleotides: 5.

This chain connects TRBV4-3 to TRBJ1-1; D perhaps matches TRBD1 (5 bases). Germline values: CDR1 LGHNA, CDR2 YSLEER. The CDR3 spans 16 residues. Trimming removed 0 bases at V and 0 bases at J, with 11 bases between. CDR3 sequence (DNA): TGCGCCAGCAGCCAAGATCGGGGACTCTTGAACACTGAAGCTTTCTTT. Its translation is CASSQDRGLLNTEAFF.

This clone has a handful of counts. The V and J genes are TRBV7-9 and TRBJ1-1; D call uncertain. Germline V lookup: CDR1 SEHNR, CDR2 FQNEAQ (reference sequence). The V and J ends lost 3 bases and 2 bases respectively, with 22 bases between them. The CDR3 sequence is 18 residues long. The CDR3 loop reads CASSFRTLSSGPNTEAFF. The DNA for the CDR3 is TGTGCCAGCAGCTTCAGGACCCTTTCGAGTGGACCAAACACTGAAGCTTTCTTT.

The chain uses TRBV29-1 and TRBJ2-7; 7 nucleotides line up with TRBD2. Germline V gives CDR1 SQVTM, CDR2 ANQGSEA. This CDR3 spans 14 amino acids. J gave up 0 bases and V 7 bases, and 9 bases lay outside the gene matches. The chain's CDR3 is CSGMGGDLSYEQYF. In nucleotides, the CDR3 is TGCAGCGGCATGGGGGGGGATCTCTCCTACGAGCAGTACTTC.

The rearrangement joins TRBV7-3 to TRBJ2-6, with 11 bases lining up with TRBD2. Germline loops: CDR1 SGHTA, CDR2 FQGTGA. The CDR3 spans 19 residues. J lost 0 bases, V lost 5 bases, and 9 bases had no gene match. The CDR3 reads CASSRLAGTSGSGANVLTF. In DNA, the CDR3 is TGTGCCAGCAGCCGACTAGCGGGGACTAGCGGCTCTGGGGCCAACGTCCTGACTTTC.

The chain couples TRBV7-9 to TRBJ1-2; D gene uncertain. This CDR3 spans 14 amino acids. V dropped 8 bases and J dropped 3 bases, with 16 bases sitting between them. CDR1 is SEHNR, CDR2 FQNEAQ, per germline (reference sequence). The chain's CDR3 is CASRRVGGHYGYTF. The CDR3 DNA is TGTGCCAGCCGGAGAGTGGGAGGTCACTATGGCTACACCTTC.

The rearrangement joins TRBV4-1 to TRBJ2-1; maybe TRBD2 (5 bases). CDR1 is MGHRA, CDR2 YSYEKL, per germline. CDR3 length: 15 residues. The V end lost 8 bases, the J end lost 4 bases, and 18 bases lay between the germline ends. CDR3 protein: CASASDRGSYNEQFF. CDR3 nucleotide sequence: TGCGCCAGCGCGTCGGACCGAGGGTCATACAATGAGCAGTTCTTC.

V is TRBV7-9 and J is TRBJ2-7; no firm D call. CDR3 length: 13 residues. The V end was cut by 0 bases, the J end by 2 bases, with 5 bases between. The germline gives CDR1 SEHNR, CDR2 FQNEAQ (reference sequence). This CDR3 reads CASSLAQTYEQYF. CDR3 sequence (DNA): TGTGCCAGCAGCTTAGCGCAGACCTACGAGCAGTACTTC.

The chain links TRBV5-8 to TRBJ1-4; a possible D gene is TRBD1 (5 bases). Trimming removed 7 bases at V and 12 bases at J, with 16 bases between. Germline CDR1 and CDR2: SGHTS and YDEGEE. The CDR3 sequence is 12 residues long. CDR3 in DNA: TGTGCCAGCCCCCCAGGGTGGGGAGAACTGTTTTTT. It codes for CASPPGWGELFF.

The V gene is TRBV11-2, the J gene TRBJ2-1, with D possibly matching TRBD2 (5 bases). The V end lost 2 bases, the J end lost 0 bases, and 11 bases lay between the germline ends. From germline, CDR1 is SGHAT and CDR2 FQNNGV. The CDR3 extends over 16 amino acids. The CDR3 is CASSLLAWSSYNEQFF. The CDR3 DNA reads TGTGCCAGCAGCTTACTAGCATGGAGCTCCTACAATGAGCAGTTCTTC. Full variable domain (remainder filled in from reference TRBV11-2 and TRBJ2-1): EAGVAQSPRYKIIEKRQSVAFWCNPISGHATLYWYQQILGQGPKLLIQFQNNGVVDDSQLPKDRFSAERLKGVDSTLKIQPAKLEDSAVYLCASSLLAWSSYNEQFFGPGTRLTVL.

V and J are TRBV7-8 and TRBJ1-1, with D maybe TRBD1 (6 bases). There are 14 residues in the CDR3. The ends were cut back, 5 bases at V and 5 bases at J, with 15 bases in the middle. Looked up from germline, CDR1 is SGHVS and CDR2 is FQNEAQ. The chain's CDR3 is CASSIGSGETEAFF. CDR3 DNA: TGTGCCAGCAGCATAGGGTCAGGGGAGACTGAAGCTTTCTTT.

The J gene is TRBJ1-1, the V gene TRBV28; TRBD1 matches 8 bases. This CDR3 is built from 14 residues. Germline trimming cut 5 bases from V and 4 bases from J; bases unmatched to any gene: 6. The germline V gene has CDR1 MDHEN and CDR2 SYDVKM. CDR3 loop: CASSLPGQGTEAFF. Written as DNA, the CDR3 is TGTGCCAGCAGTCTACCAGGACAGGGCACTGAAGCTTTCTTT.

CDR3 DNA sequence: TGTGCCAGCAGCTTCCCACCGTGGCGGGAGGTCCTCTACGAGCAGTACTTC. It translates to CASSFPPWREVLYEQYF. This chain joins TRBV7-2 and TRBJ2-7; 8 positions agree with TRBD2. J was trimmed by 3 bases and V by 3 bases; bases with no gene match: 13. The germline gives CDR1 SGHTA, CDR2 FQGNSA. The CDR3 loop spans 17 amino acids.

This chain links TRBV27 with TRBJ1-1; no definite D call. CDR1 and CDR2 (germline): MNHEY, SMNVEV (reference sequence). V shed 2 bases and J shed 3 bases, with 22 bases lying between them. The CDR3 runs 18 residues. The CDR3 protein is CASSLRASSTIQHTEAFF. CDR3 bases: TGTGCCAGCAGTTTACGGGCCAGTTCCACCATCCAACACACTGAAGCTTTCTTT.

J is TRBJ1-2 and V is TRBV6-5, with 7 bases lining up with TRBD1. With 0 bases clipped from V and 8 bases from J, the junction kept 9 bases outside the gene matches. This CDR3 region has 15 residues. Germline V lookup: CDR1 MNHEY, CDR2 SVGAGI. CDR3 coding DNA: TGTGCCAGCAGTTACTCGACAGGGACCTTCCGCGGCTACACCTTC. Translated, it gives CASSYSTGTFRGYTF.

The chain uses TRBV29-1 and TRBJ1-2; TRBD1 aligns across 8 bases. The junction had 4 bases not matched to a gene; V was cut back by 1 base and J by 3 bases. This CDR3 has 14 residues. Germline loops: CDR1 SQVTM, CDR2 ANQGSEA. The CDR3 is CSVEGQGIDYGYTF. CDR3 sequence (DNA): TGCAGCGTTGAAGGACAGGGGATTGACTATGGCTACACCTTC.

The count of this clone is one. The genes are TRBV4-3 and TRBJ2-3; 13 bases are shared with TRBD2. CDR3 length equals 18 residues. Germline loops: CDR1 LGHNA, CDR2 YSLEER. J was trimmed by 0 bases and V by 4 bases; bases with no gene match: 7. The CDR3 spells CASSPGLAGASSTDTQYF. The CDR3 DNA reads TGCGCCAGCAGCCCCGGACTAGCGGGGGCCTCTAGCACAGATACGCAGTATTTT.

This clone was recorded only once. This sequence joins TRBV15 and TRBJ2-1; 9 bases align to TRBD2. CDR1 and CDR2 (germline): LNHNV, YYDKDF (reference sequence). The CDR3 spans 16 residues. The V and J ends lost 1 base and 2 bases, in that order; junction bases with no gene match: 3. The CDR3 reads CATSRAAGGAYNEQFF. CDR3 sequence (DNA): TGTGCCACCAGCAGAGCGGCGGGAGGGGCCTACAATGAGCAGTTCTTC.

The gene calls are TRBV10-3 and TRBJ2-3; D may match TRBD1 or TRBD2 (6 bases each). CDR1 and CDR2 from the germline V gene are ENHRY and SYGVKD. There are 14 residues in the CDR3. V lost 8 bases to trimming and J lost 2 bases, with 14 bases between them. Here the CDR3 DNA reads TGTGCCATCCGAAGGGGGGATCTCACAGATACGCAGTATTTT. Translating it yields CAIRRGDLTDTQYF.